This TCR beta chain was identified in a study of T cell clonality in common variable immunodeficiency. Worth noting for this clone: What it binds is unknown. The CDR3 end lies 3 residues beyond the end of the read and is filled in from the germline J gene.

Whole-study findings and limits: Reportedly, TCR beta sequences from common variable immunodeficiency showed fewer deletions and N-nucleotide insertions.

Germline V gene sequence: CDR1 LNHDA, CDR2 SQIVND (reference sequence). This CDR3 has 15 residues. Deletions cut 7 bases from V and 4 bases from J, with 16 bases between. The assay was immunoSEQ multiplex PCR, and TCRdb's table has in-frame clones only and misses some. Sampling found 25,000 to 35,000 clones, none seen once. The TCR was taken from a human donor with common variable immunodeficiency. The rearrangement uses TRBV19 and TRBJ1-4; the D gene is possibly TRBD1 (6 bases). Sequences were obtained from peripheral blood mononuclear cells. The CDR3 bases that were read are TGTGCCAGTACGGATCGGACAGACCTTAATGAAAAA. It translates to CASTDRTDLNEK. The full CDR3 protein is CASTDRTDLNEKLFF.